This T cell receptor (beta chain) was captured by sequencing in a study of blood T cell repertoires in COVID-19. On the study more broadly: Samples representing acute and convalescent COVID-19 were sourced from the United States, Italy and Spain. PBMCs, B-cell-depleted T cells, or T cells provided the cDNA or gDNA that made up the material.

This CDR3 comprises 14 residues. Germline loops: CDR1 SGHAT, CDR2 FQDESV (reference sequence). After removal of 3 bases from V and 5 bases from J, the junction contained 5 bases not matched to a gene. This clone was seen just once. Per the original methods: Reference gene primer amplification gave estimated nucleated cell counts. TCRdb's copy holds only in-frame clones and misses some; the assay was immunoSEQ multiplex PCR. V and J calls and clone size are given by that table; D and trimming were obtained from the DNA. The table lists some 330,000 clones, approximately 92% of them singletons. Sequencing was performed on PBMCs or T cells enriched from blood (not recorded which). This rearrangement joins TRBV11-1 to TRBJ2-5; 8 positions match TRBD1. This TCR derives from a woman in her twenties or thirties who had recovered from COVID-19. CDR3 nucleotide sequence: TGTGCCAGCAGCTTCAGACAGGGGAGGGAGACCCAGTACTTC. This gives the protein CASSFRQGRETQYF.